These 7 T cell receptor beta chains share one sample of origin, sequenced in a study of read filtering for tumor transcriptome and immune sequencing. Molecular barcoded adaptors covering alpha/delta and beta/gamma chains were used on about 0.4 ug RNA. TCRdb itself ran the reads through MiXCR, one entry per CDR3 protein. The sample yields around 50,000 distinct CDR3 sequences, 20% to 25% seen once. Sequenced: a population of CD138-negative cells sorted from bone marrow. The source of these receptors is a donor at least 40 years old with multiple myeloma.

This clonotype was seen at least ten times. The chain recombines TRBV10-3 with TRBJ2-5; D not certain. The germline CDR1 and CDR2 sequences are ENHRY and SYGVKD. V was clipped by 6 bases and J by 2 bases, with 10 bases between them. The CDR3 consists of 13 residues. In DNA form, the CDR3 reads TGTGCCATCAGCCCGACGGATCAAGAGACCCAGTACTTC. It encodes CAISPTDQETQYF.

The V and J genes are TRBV6-1 and TRBJ2-3; TRBD2 aligns across 7 bases. This CDR3 has 14 amino acids. V dropped 5 bases and J dropped 4; count of bases not matched to a gene: 6. Germline lookup yields CDR1 MNHNS and CDR2 SASEGT. In nucleotides, the CDR3 is TGTGCCAGCAGTCGAGGCGGGAGCCCAGATACGCAGTATTTT. It codes for CASSRGGSPDTQYF.

In this sample, this clonotype turned up a few times. The V gene is TRBV18, the J gene TRBJ2-1; D perhaps matches TRBD2 (6 bases). This CDR3 region has 14 residues. V dropped 1 base and J dropped 5 bases, with 9 bases sitting between them. Per the germline V gene, CDR1 is KGHSH and CDR2 is LQKENI. The DNA of the CDR3 is TGTGCCAGCTCACCACGAGGAGGGAACAATGAGCAGTTCTTC. It codes for CASSPRGGNNEQFF.

Many counts were recorded for this clonotype. The chain uses TRBV20-1 and TRBJ2-1, with 10 nucleotides matching TRBD2. With V trimmed by 0 bases and J by 7 bases, 9 bases remained unmatched. The CDR3 covers 16 residues. Germline loops: CDR1 DFQATT, CDR2 SNEGSKA (reference sequence). The CDR3 DNA sequence: TGCAGTGCTAGAGACGCCAGCGGGAGGGTTGGAAATGAGCAGTTCTTC. Protein product: CSARDASGRVGNEQFF.

This clonotype was recorded many times. The rearrangement uses TRBV27 and TRBJ1-6; weak D call: TRBD1 (5 bases). Deletions cut 5 bases from V and 9 bases from J, with 14 bases between. Germline CDR1 MNHEY, CDR2 SMNVEV (reference sequence). This CDR3 has 14 amino acids. CDR3 nucleotides: TGTGCCAGCAGTGGGGCCGAGACGAGTTCACCCCTCCACTTT. It specifies CASSGAETSSPLHF.

In its sample, this clonotype was seen many times. The V call is TRBV29-1, the J call TRBJ1-1; D remains unclear. The CDR3 sequence is 15 residues long. CDR1 and CDR2 (germline): SQVTM, ANQGSEA. V lost 6 bases, J lost 0 bases, and 17 bases lay in between. The CDR3 region is CSVAPGWGMNTEAFF. The DNA for the CDR3 is TGCAGCGTCGCCCCGGGATGGGGTATGAACACTGAAGCTTTCTTT.

A single count supports this clonotype. The CDR3 nucleotides are TGTGCCAGCAGCGGGACTAGCGGCTACGAGCAGTTCTTC. Residues: CASSGTSGYEQFF. The gene calls are TRBV7-2 and TRBJ2-7; 11 positions match TRBD2. The last part of the DNA fits TRBJ2-1 better; the J call may be wrong. CDR3 length equals 13 residues. Germline loops: CDR1 SGHTA, CDR2 FQGNSA.